These 32 T cell receptor beta chains originate from one sample sequenced in a study of control samples from healthy donors and cancer patients. This table comes from immunoSEQ multiplex PCR, and its TCRdb copy is limited to in-frame clones, with some not included. The profile covers under 65,000 clones, with about 87% appearing a single time and about 12% taken by the ten largest. Sequencing input: PBMCs. The receptor set was obtained from a woman aged 60-75 years with lung cancer.

This chain joins TRBV6-1 and TRBJ1-1; D perhaps matches TRBD1 (6 bases). Germline values: CDR1 MNHNS, CDR2 SASEGT. CDR3 length: 17 amino acids. The germline V and J ends were trimmed by 0 bases and 5 bases, with 19 bases remaining between them. The CDR3 sequence: CASSEALGRGLVTEAFF. DNA of the CDR3: TGTGCCAGCAGTGAAGCGCTGGGTCGGGGGCTCGTAACTGAAGCTTTCTTT.

The chain recombines TRBV7-9 with TRBJ2-1, with 9 nucleotides matching TRBD2. V shed 2 bases and J 14 bases; nucleotides not matched to a gene: 19. The CDR3 runs 17 residues. Germline CDR1 is SEHNR and CDR2 is FQNEAQ (reference sequence). CDR3 DNA: TGTGCCAGCAGCTTAATGACGGAGCGGGAGGCCGAGGTATTGGAGTTCTTC. Its protein is CASSLMTEREAEVLEFF.

The chain combines TRBV5-4 with TRBJ2-3, with 13 bases identical to TRBD2. The V gene end was trimmed by 4 bases and the J gene end by 4 bases; junction bases not matched to a gene: 0. CDR3 length: 14 residues. Germline V gene lookup returns CDR1 SGHNT and CDR2 YYREEE (reference sequence). The CDR3 protein is CASSTSGGADTQYF. In DNA form, the CDR3 reads TGTGCCAGCAGCACTAGCGGGGGGGCAGATACGCAGTATTTT.

This sequence joins TRBV6-6 and TRBJ1-2, with unresolved D. Germline loops: CDR1 MNHNY, CDR2 SVGAGI (reference sequence). Trimming cost V 4 bases and J 4 bases, with 13 bases left between them. The CDR3 extends over 14 amino acids. This chain's CDR3 is CASSSFGSRYGYTF. CDR3 nucleotides: TGTGCCAGCAGTTCCTTTGGGTCTCGCTATGGCTACACCTTC.

The chain recombines TRBV5-1 with TRBJ1-4; TRBD1 matches at 9 bases. J lost 0 bases, V lost 1 base, and 7 bases had no gene match. The germline CDR1 and CDR2 sequences are SGHRS and YFSETQ. This CDR3 is 18 amino acids long. CDR3 protein: CASSLSRDRDATNEKLFF. CDR3 sequence (DNA): TGCGCCAGCAGCTTGAGCCGGGACAGGGATGCAACTAATGAAAAACTGTTTTTT.

The chain couples TRBV30 to TRBJ2-5; D is uncertain. The CDR3 contains 12 residues. CDR1 is GTSNPN and CDR2 is SVGIG in the germline V gene (reference sequence). The V end was cut by 2 bases, the J end by 5 bases, with 9 bases between. CDR3 bases: TGTGCCTGGAGTCAGTCCTTCGAGACCCAGTACTTC. This codes for CAWSQSFETQYF.

The CDR3 is CASSQDPEGGGEAQYF. Written as DNA, the CDR3 is TGTGCCAGCAGCCAAGATCCGGAGGGAGGCGGCGAGGCCCAGTACTTC. The rearrangement uses TRBV4-2 and TRBJ2-5; perhaps TRBD2 as D (6 bases). Germline CDR1 is LGHNA and CDR2 is YNFKEQ. The V and J ends lost 0 bases and 9 bases respectively, with 20 bases between them. This CDR3 has 16 residues.

The chain is built from TRBV7-2 and TRBJ2-7; 9 nucleotides agree with TRBD1. The germline V gene has CDR1 SGHTA and CDR2 FQGNSA. The ends lost 1 base at V and 4 bases at J; junction bases unmatched: 8. The CDR3 has 16 residues. The CDR3 protein is CASSLGGQGGSYEQYF. The CDR3 coding sequence is TGTGCCAGCAGCTTAGGGGGACAGGGTGGTTCGTACGAGCAGTACTTC.

The chain has TRBV5-1 and TRBJ1-4; D ambiguous. The CDR3 loop spans 16 amino acids. Germline CDR1 and CDR2: SGHRS and YFSETQ. Trimming removed 3 bases at V and 4 bases at J, with 16 bases between. For the CDR3, the DNA is TGCGCCAGCAGCTCTGATCGGGCCCTTGGTAATGAAAAACTGTTTTTT. Residues: CASSSDRALGNEKLFF.

This rearrangement joins TRBV9 to TRBJ2-2, with TRBD1 identical over 8 bases. This CDR3 is built from 16 residues. The J segment lost 1 base and the V segment lost 0 bases, leaving 2 bases of the junction unmatched. Germline V lookup: CDR1 SGDLS, CDR2 YYNGEE. CDR3 amino acids: CASSVAGTGNTGELFF. CDR3 nucleotides: TGTGCCAGCAGCGTAGCGGGGACAGGGAACACCGGGGAGCTGTTTTTT.

The sample holds a few counts of this clone. The rearrangement uses TRBV3-1 (or the pseudogene TRBV3-2) and TRBJ1-2; D is uncertain. Per germline, CDR1 LGHDT and CDR2 YNNKEL (reference sequence). The CDR3 covers 13 residues. V lost 4 bases to trimming and J lost 2 bases, with 8 bases between them. The CDR3 region has the DNA TGTGCCAGCAGCCCAGACACGAACTATGGCTACACCTTC. The encoded protein is CASSPDTNYGYTF.

The chain joins TRBV6-1 to TRBJ2-1, with no clear D. V was clipped by 1 base and J by 8 bases, with 9 bases between them. The length of the CDR3 is 13 residues. The V gene's germline CDR1 is MNHNS and CDR2 SASEGT. DNA for the CDR3: TGTGCCAGCAGTGAAGAAATTGGCGATGAGCAGTTCTTC. It translates to CASSEEIGDEQFF.

The rearrangement links TRBV27 to TRBJ2-5; D call uncertain. The germline CDR1 and CDR2 sequences are MNHEY and SMNVEV (reference sequence). The V gene lost 3 bases and the J gene lost 4 bases, with 12 bases spanning the gap. The CDR3 is 14 residues long. The CDR3 loop reads CASSFLGLRETQYF. The DNA for the CDR3 is TGTGCCAGCAGTTTTTTAGGGTTGAGAGAGACCCAGTACTTC.

The chain uses TRBV7-3 and TRBJ2-1; D gene uncertain. This CDR3 is 15 amino acids long. V dropped 2 bases and J dropped 0 bases, with 8 bases sitting between them. The germline CDR1 and CDR2 sequences are SGHTA and FQGTGA. For the CDR3, the DNA is TGTGCCAGCAGCTTACTTCCGGGCTCCTACAATGAGCAGTTCTTC. Its protein product is CASSLLPGSYNEQFF. The whole variable domain, filled in from reference TRBV7-3 and TRBJ2-1, reads GAGVSQTPSNKVTEKGKYVELRCDPISGHTALYWYRQSLGQGPEFLIYFQGTGAADDSGLPNDRFFAVRPEGSVSTLKIQRTERGDSAVYLCASSLLPGSYNEQFFGPGTRLTVL.

The J gene is TRBJ2-7, the V gene TRBV12-5; 7 nucleotides agree with TRBD2. Trimming cost V 0 bases and J 4 bases; bases outside gene matches: 3. The CDR3 extends over 14 amino acids. Germline lookup yields CDR1 LGHNT and CDR2 FRNRAP. CDR3 sequence reads: CASGLVDSGYEQYF. The CDR3 DNA is TGTGCTAGTGGTTTGGTAGATAGCGGGTACGAGCAGTACTTC.

V is TRBV13 and J is TRBJ1-3; D not certain. Germline CDR1 and CDR2: PRHDT and FYEKMQ (reference sequence). This CDR3 has 17 amino acids. V was clipped by 2 bases and J by 4 bases, with 18 bases between them. In DNA form, the CDR3 reads TGTGCCAGCAGCTTACGTTATGGAGTACGCTCGGGAAACACCATATATTTT. This sequence encodes CASSLRYGVRSGNTIYF.

The V gene is TRBV6-5, the J gene TRBJ2-7, with 7 bases fitting TRBD1. With V trimmed by 7 bases and J by 5 bases, 8 bases remained unmatched. Germline CDR1 is MNHEY and CDR2 is SVGAGI. The CDR3 loop spans 13 amino acids. This CDR3 reads CASIDRVGNEQYF. The CDR3 coding sequence is TGTGCCAGCATCGACAGGGTTGGGAACGAGCAGTACTTC.

As regards this clone: The sample carries other DNA sequences with the same CDR3. The V and J genes are TRBV3-1 (or the pseudogene TRBV3-2) and TRBJ1-5; D gene ambiguous. V shed 1 base and J shed 4 bases, with 8 bases lying between them. Germline values: CDR1 LGHDT, CDR2 YNNKEL (reference sequence). CDR3 length: 14 amino acids. CDR3 amino acids: CASSQGTGNQPQHF. For the CDR3, the DNA is TGTGCCAGCAGCCAAGGAACGGGTAATCAGCCCCAGCATTTT.

This chain links TRBV7-9 with TRBJ2-7; 7 bases are a match to TRBD2. Per the germline V gene, CDR1 is SEHNR and CDR2 is FQNEAQ (reference sequence). The CDR3 is 15 amino acids. Trimming removed 1 base from V and 2 bases from J; junction bases left unmatched: 5. CDR3 amino acids: CASSLGGRAPYEQYF. Written as DNA, the CDR3 is TGTGCCAGCAGCTTAGGGGGGAGGGCCCCCTACGAGCAGTACTTC.

The chain has TRBV28 and TRBJ2-3; 11 nucleotides match TRBD2. Per the germline V gene, CDR1 is MDHEN and CDR2 is SYDVKM. This CDR3 has 16 residues. J was trimmed by 0 bases and V by 6 bases; bases with no gene match: 5. The CDR3 DNA sequence: TGTGCCAGCAGGCTACGGACTAGCGGGAGCACAGATACGCAGTATTTT. It translates to CASRLRTSGSTDTQYF. Filled out from reference TRBV28 and TRBJ2-3, the complete variable domain reads DVKVTQSSRYLVKRTGEKVFLECVQDMDHENMFWYRQDPGLGLRLIYFSYDVKMKEKGDIPEGYSVSREKKERFSLILESASTNQTSMYLCASRLRTSGSTDTQYFGPGTRLTVL.

The V and J genes are TRBV3-1 (or the pseudogene TRBV3-2) and TRBJ2-7; 8 bases map to TRBD1. Losses at the gene ends were 2 bases for V and 1 base for J; bases not matched to a gene: 1. This CDR3 contains 14 residues. Germline loops: CDR1 LGHDT, CDR2 YNNKEL (reference sequence). CDR3 DNA sequence: TGTGCCAGCAGCCAAACAGGGGGTTCCTACGAGCAGTACTTC. It encodes CASSQTGGSYEQYF.

The gene calls are TRBV4-2 and TRBJ2-7; D is perhaps TRBD1 (6 bases). Trimming left V 0 bases short and J 4 bases short, with 16 bases between. The CDR3 contains 16 residues. Germline CDR1 is LGHNA and CDR2 is YNFKEQ. The CDR3 DNA reads TGTGCCAGCAGCCAAGACCCGGACAGTACGACTTACGAGCAGTACTTC. The encoded protein is CASSQDPDSTTYEQYF.

V and J are TRBV19 and TRBJ2-5; D tentatively reads TRBD1 or TRBD2 (6 bases each). This CDR3 is 14 amino acids long. The germline V gene has CDR1 LNHDA and CDR2 SQIVND (reference sequence). V was clipped by 3 bases and J by 2 bases, with 10 bases between them. In DNA form, the CDR3 reads TGTGCCAGTAGTATCCGAGGGGGGCAAGAGACCCAGTACTTC. As protein: CASSIRGGQETQYF. Together with reference TRBV19 and TRBJ2-5, the CDR3 gives the full variable domain: DGGITQSPKYLFRKEGQNVTLSCEQNLNHDAMYWYRQDPGQGLRLIYYSQIVNDFQKGDIAEGYSVSREKKESFPLTVTSAQKNPTAFYLCASSIRGGQETQYFGPGTRLLVL.

This chain joins TRBV9 and TRBJ1-1; 9 nucleotides agree with TRBD1. J lost 5 bases, V lost 4 bases, and 6 bases had no gene match. The CDR3 totals 14 residues. Looked up from germline, CDR1 is SGDLS and CDR2 is YYNGEE. CDR3 coding DNA: TGTGCCAGCAGCAAGGACAGGGGAAGAACTGAAGCTTTCTTT. Its protein is CASSKDRGRTEAFF.

This clone was picked up a small number of times. For the CDR3, the DNA is TGTGCCAGCAGTTTAGGTGGCGGGAGAGCCTACAATGAGCAGTTCTTC. This gives the protein CASSLGGGRAYNEQFF. The chain links TRBV27 to TRBJ2-1; TRBD2 agrees at 7 bases. The CDR3 has 16 residues. The germline V gene encodes CDR1 MNHEY and CDR2 SMNVEV (reference sequence). Germline trimming cut 2 bases from V and 2 bases from J; bases unmatched to any gene: 6.

Only one count was recorded for this clone. This chain uses TRBV6-6 with TRBJ1-2, with 7 bases that match TRBD1. This CDR3 has 13 amino acids. Losses at the gene ends were 4 bases for V and 4 bases for J; bases not matched to a gene: 3. The germline CDR1 and CDR2 sequences are MNHNY and SVGAGI (reference sequence). The CDR3 coding sequence is TGTGCCAGCAGTTCGGGACAGCTCTATGGCTACACCTTC. Translation: CASSSGQLYGYTF.

J is TRBJ2-7 and V is TRBV5-6; 11 nucleotides agree with TRBD1. After removal of 3 bases from V and 6 bases from J, the junction contained 5 bases not matched to a gene. Per germline, CDR1 SGHDT and CDR2 YYEEEE. CDR3 length equals 14 residues. The CDR3 loop reads CASSSDRGLSEQYF. The CDR3 DNA follows: TGTGCCAGCAGCTCGGACAGGGGGCTTAGCGAGCAGTACTTC.

The gene calls are TRBV18 and TRBJ1-4; D call uncertain. The CDR3 contains 13 residues. V was clipped by 3 bases and J by 0 bases, with 2 bases between them. The germline V gene has CDR1 KGHSH and CDR2 LQKENI. The CDR3 sequence is CASSPATNEKLFF. CDR3 nucleotides: TGTGCCAGCTCACCTGCAACTAATGAAAAACTGTTTTTT.

The chain uses TRBV5-4 and TRBJ2-5; unclear D gene. In germline, CDR1 is SGHNT, CDR2 YYREEE (reference sequence). There are 14 residues in the CDR3. Trimming took 1 base from V and 0 from J, leaving 7 bases between them. In DNA, the CDR3 is TGTGCCAGCAGCTTGTCGCGAGACCAAGAGACCCAGTACTTC. It translates to CASSLSRDQETQYF.

This clone was observed once. The chain joins TRBV19 to TRBJ1-4; D remains unclear. The CDR3 runs 14 residues. Germline V gene sequence: CDR1 LNHDA, CDR2 SQIVND (reference sequence). Trimming stripped 0 bases from V and 11 bases from J, with 13 bases between. In nucleotides, the CDR3 is TGTGCCAGTAGTATAGAGAATCGCGAGATGAAACTGTTTTTT. Residues: CASSIENREMKLFF.

This clone appeared once. The V and J genes are TRBV5-5 and TRBJ2-5, with 8 bases aligning to TRBD1. Trimming at V came to 0 bases and at J to 4 bases, leaving 2 bases not matched to a gene. Per the germline V gene, CDR1 is SGHKS and CDR2 is YYEKEE (reference sequence). This CDR3 has 14 amino acids. In DNA, the CDR3 is TGTGCCAGCAGCTTGGTGGGGACAGGAGAGACCCAGTACTTC. Residues: CASSLVGTGETQYF.

This chain connects TRBV18 to TRBJ2-7; the match to TRBD1 covers 9 bases. Germline V gene sequence: CDR1 KGHSH, CDR2 LQKENI. This CDR3 contains 13 residues. V was clipped by 6 bases and J by 5 bases; unmatched bases: 5. CDR3 amino acids: CASSPGTGNEQYF. Here the CDR3 DNA reads TGTGCCAGCTCCCCTGGGACAGGGAACGAGCAGTACTTC.